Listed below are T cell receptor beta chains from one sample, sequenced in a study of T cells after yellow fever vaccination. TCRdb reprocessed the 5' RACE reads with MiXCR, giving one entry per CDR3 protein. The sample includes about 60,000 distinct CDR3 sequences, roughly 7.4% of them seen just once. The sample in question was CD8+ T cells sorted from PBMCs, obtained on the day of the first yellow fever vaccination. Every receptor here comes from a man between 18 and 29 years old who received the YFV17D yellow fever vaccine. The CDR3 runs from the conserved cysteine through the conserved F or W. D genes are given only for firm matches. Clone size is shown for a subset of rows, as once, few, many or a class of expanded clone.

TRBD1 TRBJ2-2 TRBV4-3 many CASSPGQGLKTGELFF TGCGCCAGCAGCCCAGGACAGGGTCTTAAAACCGGGGAGCTGTTTTTT
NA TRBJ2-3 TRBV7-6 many CASSFPGVYTQYF TGTGCCAGCAGCTTTCCAGGGGTGTATACGCAGTATTTT
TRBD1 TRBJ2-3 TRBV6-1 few CASIESGTGTDTQYF TGTGCCAGCATTGAATCCGGGACAGGCACAGATACGCAGTATTTT
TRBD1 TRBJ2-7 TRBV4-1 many CASSQVGRQGAYEQYF TGCGCCAGCAGCCAAGTAGGTCGACAGGGAGCCTACGAGCAGTACTTC
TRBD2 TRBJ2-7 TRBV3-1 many CASSQGTSGAYEQYF TGTGCCAGCAGCCAAGGGACTAGCGGGGCCTACGAGCAGTACTTC
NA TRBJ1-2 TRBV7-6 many CASSLRGLPSYGYTF TGTGCCAGCAGCTTAAGGGGCCTTCCCTCCTATGGCTACACCTTC
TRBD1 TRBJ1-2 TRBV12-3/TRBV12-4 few CASSLGPGQGSSDYTF TGTGCCAGCAGTTTAGGACCGGGACAGGGTTCCTCAGACTACACCTTC
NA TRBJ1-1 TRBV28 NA CASSFPGSEAFF TGTGCCAGCAGTTTCCCAGGTTCCGAAGCTTTCTTT
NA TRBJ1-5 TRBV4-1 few CASSQDSSGNQPQHF TGCGCCAGCAGCCAAGATTCCAGTGGCAATCAGCCCCAGCATTTT
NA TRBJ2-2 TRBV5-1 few CASSLVQSGAGELFF TGCGCCAGCAGCTTAGTTCAGAGTGGGGCCGGGGAGCTGTTTTTT
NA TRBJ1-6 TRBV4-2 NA CASSQGGTSPLHF TGTGCCAGCAGCCAAGGGGGGACCTCACCCCTCCACTTT
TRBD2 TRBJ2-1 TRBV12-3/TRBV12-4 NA CASYSGGLSSYNEQFF TGTGCCAGCTATAGCGGGGGGCTTAGCTCCTACAATGAGCAGTTCTTC
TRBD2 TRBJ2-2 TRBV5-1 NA CASSLGLAGGELFF TGCGCCAGCAGCCTCGGACTAGCAGGCGGGGAGCTGTTTTTT
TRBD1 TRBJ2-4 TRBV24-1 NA CATSDNDRVGNIQYF TGTGCCACCAGTGATAATGACAGGGTTGGTAACATTCAGTACTTC
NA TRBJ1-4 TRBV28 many CASQVNEKLFF TGTGCCAGCCAAGTTAATGAAAAACTGTTTTTT
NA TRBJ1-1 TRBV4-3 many CASSQNLLSGTEAFF TGCGCCAGCAGCCAAAATTTGTTAAGCGGCACTGAAGCTTTCTTT
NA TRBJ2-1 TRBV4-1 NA CASSSLGGGVSNEQFF TGCGCCAGCAGCAGCCTTGGGGGCGGGGTGAGTAATGAGCAGTTCTTC
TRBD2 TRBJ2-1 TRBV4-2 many CASSQEWVGAGVYNEQFF TGTGCCAGCAGCCAAGAATGGGTTGGGGCGGGGGTTTACAATGAGCAGTTCTTC
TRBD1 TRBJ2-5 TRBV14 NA CASSQLYRGRYQETQYF TGTGCCAGCAGCCAGTTATACAGGGGCAGGTACCAAGAGACCCAGTACTTC
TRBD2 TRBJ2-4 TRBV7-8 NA CASSLAGRLAGKNIQYF TGTGCCAGCAGCTTAGCGGGGAGACTAGCGGGGAAAAACATTCAGTACTTC
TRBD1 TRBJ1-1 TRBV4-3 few CASSQDRTGVNTEAFF TGCGCCAGCAGCCAAGATCGGACAGGGGTGAACACTGAAGCTTTCTTT
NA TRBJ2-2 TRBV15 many CATCPANTGELFF TGTGCCACCTGCCCCGCGAACACCGGGGAGCTGTTTTTT
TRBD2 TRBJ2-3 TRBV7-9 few CASSLRETTTDTQYF TGTGCCAGCAGCCTGCGGGAGACCACCACAGATACGCAGTATTTT
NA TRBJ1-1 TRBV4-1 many CASSQGRFIHHTEAFF TGCGCCAGCAGCCAAGGTCGATTTATCCATCACACTGAAGCTTTCTTT
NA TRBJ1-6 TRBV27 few CASRPGVADSPLHF TGTGCCAGCAGACCCGGGGTTGCCGATTCACCCCTCCACTTT
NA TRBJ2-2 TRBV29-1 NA CSLLRGNTGELFF TGCAGTTTACTCCGGGGGAACACCGGGGAGCTGTTTTTT
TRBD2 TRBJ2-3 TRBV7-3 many CASSSLTSVSTDTQYF TGTGCCAGCAGCTCCTTGACTAGCGTCAGCACAGATACGCAGTATTTT
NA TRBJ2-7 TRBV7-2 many CASSTVQGYEQYF TGTGCCAGCAGCACCGTACAGGGTTACGAGCAGTACTTC
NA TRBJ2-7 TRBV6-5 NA CASSYEGGSYEQYF TGTGCCAGCAGTTACGAGGGCGGTTCCTACGAGCAGTACTTC
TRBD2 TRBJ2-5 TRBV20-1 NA CSARDHRGLAVETQYF TGCAGTGCTAGAGACCACAGGGGACTAGCTGTGGAGACCCAGTACTTC
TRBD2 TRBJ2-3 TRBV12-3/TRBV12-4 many CASSTIRLAGSGLTDTQYF TGTGCCAGCAGCACTATCCGGCTAGCGGGCTCGGGGCTCACAGATACGCAGTATTTT
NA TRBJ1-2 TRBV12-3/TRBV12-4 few CASSFPDSYGYTF TGTGCCAGCAGTTTCCCGGACAGCTATGGCTACACCTTC
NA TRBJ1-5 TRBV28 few CASSSGVGRQPQHF TGTGCCAGCAGTTCAGGGGTGGGTCGTCAGCCCCAGCATTTT
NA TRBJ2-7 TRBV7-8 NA CASSLNRPYEQYF TGTGCCAGCAGCTTGAACAGACCCTACGAGCAGTACTTC
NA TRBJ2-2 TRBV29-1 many CSVQHTGELFF TGCAGCGTTCAACATACGGGGGAGCTGTTTTTT
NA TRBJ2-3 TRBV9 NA CASSLTSGTLDTQYF TGTGCCAGCAGCCTCACTTCCGGGACCCTCGATACGCAGTATTTT
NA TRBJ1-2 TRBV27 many CASSRHGSNYGYTF TGTGCCAGCAGTCGACACGGTTCTAACTATGGCTACACCTTC
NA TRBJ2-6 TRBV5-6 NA CASSLGVGLSGANVLTF TGTGCCAGCAGCTTGGGGGTGGGGCTCTCTGGGGCCAACGTCCTGACTTTC
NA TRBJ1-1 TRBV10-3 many CAISPTENTEAFF TGTGCCATCAGCCCGACTGAGAACACTGAAGCTTTCTTT
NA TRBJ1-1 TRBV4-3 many CASSQGTNRANTEAFF TGCGCCAGCAGCCAAGGCACAAACAGGGCGAACACTGAAGCTTTCTTT
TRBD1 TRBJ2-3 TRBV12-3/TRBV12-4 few CAREDGDRGQEDTQYF TGTGCCAGGGAGGACGGGGACAGGGGGCAGGAAGATACGCAGTATTTT